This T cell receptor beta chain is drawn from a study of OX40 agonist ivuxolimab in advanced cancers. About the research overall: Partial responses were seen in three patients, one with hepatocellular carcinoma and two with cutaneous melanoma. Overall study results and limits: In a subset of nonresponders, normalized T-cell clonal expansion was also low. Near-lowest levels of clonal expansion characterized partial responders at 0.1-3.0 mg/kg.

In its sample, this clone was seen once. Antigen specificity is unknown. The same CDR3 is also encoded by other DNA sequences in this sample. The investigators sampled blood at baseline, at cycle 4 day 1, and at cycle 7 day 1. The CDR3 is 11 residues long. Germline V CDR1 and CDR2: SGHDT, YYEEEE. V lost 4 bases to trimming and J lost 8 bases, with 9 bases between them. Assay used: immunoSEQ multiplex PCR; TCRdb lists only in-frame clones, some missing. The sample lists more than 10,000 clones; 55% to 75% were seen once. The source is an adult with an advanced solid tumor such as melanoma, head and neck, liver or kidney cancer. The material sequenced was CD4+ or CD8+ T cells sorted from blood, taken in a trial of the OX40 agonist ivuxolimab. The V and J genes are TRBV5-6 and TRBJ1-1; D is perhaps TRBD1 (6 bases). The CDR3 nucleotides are TGTGCCAGCAGCCTCGGGACAGAAGCTTTCTTT. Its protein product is CASSLGTEAFF.